The clone carrying this TCR beta chain was counted at least ten times. Its cognate antigen is unknown. This record comes from a study of T-cell reconstitution after alpha-beta-depleted transplantation in children. Study-wide results and caveats: High day-60 TCRbeta diversity in some patients came from surviving recipient T cells and thymic progenitors. Newly generated T cells supplied most T-cell counts and diversity one year post-transplant. Reportedly, roughly two months post-transplant, alpha-beta T cells arose from several hundred expanded graft clones.

TCRbeta library preparation incorporated unique molecular identifiers. From the PCR reads, TCRdb called clonotypes with MiXCR, one entry per CDR3 protein. The sample yields hundreds of thousands of distinct CDR3 sequences, 7.5% to 9.5% seen once. The CDR3 length is 17 residues. Deletions cut 6 bases from V and 3 bases from J, with 24 bases between. The V gene's germline CDR1 is MDHEN and CDR2 SYDVKM. The source material was PBMCs, mostly from graft donor cells, sampled 180 days after TCRalphabeta/CD19-depleted stem cell transplant. The chain recombines TRBV28 with TRBJ2-7; TRBD1 is a possible D gene (6 bases). The TCR was taken from a male patient aged 10 to 17 who had a stem cell transplant for acute lymphoblastic leukemia, so the T cells may come from the graft donor. The CDR3 DNA is TGTGCCAGCAGGCCTGGGGGCGGCGTACCTCTCAGCTACGAGCAGTACTTC. This codes for CASRPGGGVPLSYEQYF.